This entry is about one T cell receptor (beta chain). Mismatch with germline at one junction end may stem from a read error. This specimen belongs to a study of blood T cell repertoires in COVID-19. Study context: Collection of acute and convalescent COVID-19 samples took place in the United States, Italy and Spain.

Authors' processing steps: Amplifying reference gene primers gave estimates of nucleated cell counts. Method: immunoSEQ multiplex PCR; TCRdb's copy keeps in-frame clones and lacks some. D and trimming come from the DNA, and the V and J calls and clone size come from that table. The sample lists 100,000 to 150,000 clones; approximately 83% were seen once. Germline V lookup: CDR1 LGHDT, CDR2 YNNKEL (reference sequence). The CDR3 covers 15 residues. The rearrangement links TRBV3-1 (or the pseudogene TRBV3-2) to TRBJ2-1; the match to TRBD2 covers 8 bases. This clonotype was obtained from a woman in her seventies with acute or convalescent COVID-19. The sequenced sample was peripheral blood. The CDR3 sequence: CASSPRERGIGAVVF. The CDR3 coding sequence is TGTGCCAGCAGCCCTAGGGAGCGGGGGATAGGAGCAGTGGTCTTC.